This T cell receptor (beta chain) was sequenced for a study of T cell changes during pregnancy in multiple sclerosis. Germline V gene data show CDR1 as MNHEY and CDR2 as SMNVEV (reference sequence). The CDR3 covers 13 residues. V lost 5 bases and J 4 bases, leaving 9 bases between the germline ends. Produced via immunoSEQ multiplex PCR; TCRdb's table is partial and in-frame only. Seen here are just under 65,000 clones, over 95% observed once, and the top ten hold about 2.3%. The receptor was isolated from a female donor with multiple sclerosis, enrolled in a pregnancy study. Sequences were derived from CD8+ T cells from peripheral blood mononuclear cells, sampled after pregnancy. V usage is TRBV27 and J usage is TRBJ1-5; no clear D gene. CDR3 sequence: CASSVTGNQPQHF. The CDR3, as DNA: TGTGCCAGCAGTGTGACGGGGAATCAGCCCCAGCATTTT.